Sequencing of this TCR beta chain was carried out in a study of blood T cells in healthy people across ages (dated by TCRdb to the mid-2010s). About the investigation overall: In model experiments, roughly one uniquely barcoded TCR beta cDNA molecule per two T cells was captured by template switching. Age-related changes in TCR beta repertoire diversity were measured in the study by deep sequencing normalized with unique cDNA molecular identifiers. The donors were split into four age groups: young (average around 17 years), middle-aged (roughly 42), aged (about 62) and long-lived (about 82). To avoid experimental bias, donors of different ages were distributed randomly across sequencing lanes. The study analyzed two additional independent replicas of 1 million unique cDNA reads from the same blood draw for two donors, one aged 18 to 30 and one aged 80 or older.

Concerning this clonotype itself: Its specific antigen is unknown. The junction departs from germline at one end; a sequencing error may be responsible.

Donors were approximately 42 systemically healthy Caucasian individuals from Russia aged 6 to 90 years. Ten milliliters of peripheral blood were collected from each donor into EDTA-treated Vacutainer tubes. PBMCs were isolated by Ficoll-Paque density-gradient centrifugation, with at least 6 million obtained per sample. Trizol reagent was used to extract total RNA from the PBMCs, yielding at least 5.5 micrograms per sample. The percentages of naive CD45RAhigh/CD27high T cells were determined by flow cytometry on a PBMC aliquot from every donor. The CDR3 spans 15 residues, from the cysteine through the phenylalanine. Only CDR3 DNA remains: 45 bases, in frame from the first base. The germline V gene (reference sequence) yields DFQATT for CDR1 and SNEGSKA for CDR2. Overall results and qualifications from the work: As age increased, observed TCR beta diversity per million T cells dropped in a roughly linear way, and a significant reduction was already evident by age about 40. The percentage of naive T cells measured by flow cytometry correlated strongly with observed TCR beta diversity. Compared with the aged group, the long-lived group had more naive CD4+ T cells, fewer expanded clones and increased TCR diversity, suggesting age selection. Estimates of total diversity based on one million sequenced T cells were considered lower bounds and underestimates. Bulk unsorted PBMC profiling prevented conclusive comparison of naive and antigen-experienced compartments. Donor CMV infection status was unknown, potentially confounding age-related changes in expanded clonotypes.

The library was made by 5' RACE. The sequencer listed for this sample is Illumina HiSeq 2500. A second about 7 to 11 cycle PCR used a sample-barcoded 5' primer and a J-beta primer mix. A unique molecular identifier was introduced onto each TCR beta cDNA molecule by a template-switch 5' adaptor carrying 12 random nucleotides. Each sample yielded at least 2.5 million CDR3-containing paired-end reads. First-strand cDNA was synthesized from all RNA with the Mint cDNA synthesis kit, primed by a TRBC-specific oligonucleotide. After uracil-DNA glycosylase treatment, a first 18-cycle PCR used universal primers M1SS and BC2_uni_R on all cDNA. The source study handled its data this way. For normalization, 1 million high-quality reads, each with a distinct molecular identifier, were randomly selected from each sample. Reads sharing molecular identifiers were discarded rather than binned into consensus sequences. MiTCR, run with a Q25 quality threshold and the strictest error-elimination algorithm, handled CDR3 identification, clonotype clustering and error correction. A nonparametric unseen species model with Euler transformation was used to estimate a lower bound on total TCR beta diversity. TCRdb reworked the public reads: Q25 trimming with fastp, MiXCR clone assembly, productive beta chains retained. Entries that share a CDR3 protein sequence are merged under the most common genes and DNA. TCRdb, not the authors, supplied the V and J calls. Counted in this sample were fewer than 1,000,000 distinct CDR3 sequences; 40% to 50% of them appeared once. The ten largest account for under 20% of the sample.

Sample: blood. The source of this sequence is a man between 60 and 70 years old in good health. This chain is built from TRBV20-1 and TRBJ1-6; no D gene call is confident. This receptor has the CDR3 CSARDQEGSNSPPHF. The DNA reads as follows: TGCAGTGCTAGAGATCAGGAGGGATCAAATTCACCCCCCCACTTT.